This entry lists 3 T cell receptor beta chains sequenced from one sample in a study of Ad26.COV2.S vaccination and SARS-CoV-2 variants (dated by TCRdb to the early 2020s). The treatment or condition label corresponds to: around 19 received Ad26.COV2.S at low or high dose, single or two shots; several received placebo; per-sample allocation not given. Repertoires of vaccine and placebo recipients were sequenced from samples collected on day 63 after the first injection. Library generation was performed with the immunoSEQ multiplex PCR assay. Not all clones reach the TCRdb copy of this immuneACCESS table, which keeps in-frame sequences only. Checked studies attribute under half of the gap to unresolved V genes and leave the rest unexplained. This sample comprises about 680,000 clones, around 90% of them detected only once. The ten largest clones add up to about 1.5% of the sample. The sample here was peripheral blood, taken in a trial of Ad26.COV2.S vaccine versus placebo. The receptor source for this set is a person between 18 and 60 years old who received the Ad26.COV2.S COVID-19 vaccine or a placebo.

This chain joins TRBV24-1 and TRBJ2-2; D unclear. V lost 6 bases to trimming and J lost 1 base, with 8 bases between them. Germline V lookup: CDR1 KGHDR, CDR2 SFDVKD. The CDR3 spans 14 residues. CDR3 nucleotide sequence: TGTGCCACCAGTCGAACGGGGAACACCGGGGAGCTGTTTTTT. This translates into CATSRTGNTGELFF.

This chain connects TRBV3-1 (or the pseudogene TRBV3-2) to TRBJ2-7; no firm D call. The V gene lost 1 base and the J gene lost 4 bases, with 8 bases spanning the gap. CDR1 and CDR2 from the germline V gene are LGHDT and YNNKEL (reference sequence). The CDR3 sequence is 13 residues long. CDR3 DNA sequence: TGTGCCAGCAGCCAAGTCTTGGGGTACGAGCAGTACTTC. This sequence encodes CASSQVLGYEQYF.

V usage is TRBV19 and J usage is TRBJ2-4; the match to TRBD1 covers 7 bases. CDR1 LNHDA and CDR2 SQIVND come from the germline V gene (reference sequence). CDR3 size: 13 residues. With V trimmed by 4 bases and J by 8 bases, 5 bases remained unmatched. CDR3 coding DNA: TGTGCCAGTAGTAGTACAGGGGCCCACATTCAGTACTTC. The encoded protein is CASSSTGAHIQYF.